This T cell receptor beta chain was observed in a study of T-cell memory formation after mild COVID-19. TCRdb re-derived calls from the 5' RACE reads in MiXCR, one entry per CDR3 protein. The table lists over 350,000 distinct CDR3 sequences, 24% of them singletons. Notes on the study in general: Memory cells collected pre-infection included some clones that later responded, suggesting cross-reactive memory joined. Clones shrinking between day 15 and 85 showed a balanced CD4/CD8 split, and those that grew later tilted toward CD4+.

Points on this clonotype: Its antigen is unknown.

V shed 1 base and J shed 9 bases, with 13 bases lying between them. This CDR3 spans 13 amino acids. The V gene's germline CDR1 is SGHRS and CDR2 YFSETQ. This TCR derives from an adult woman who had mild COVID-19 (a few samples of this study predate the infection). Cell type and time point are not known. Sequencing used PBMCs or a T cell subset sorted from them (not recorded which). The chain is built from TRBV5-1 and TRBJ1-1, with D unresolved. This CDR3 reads CASSLQESEKAFF. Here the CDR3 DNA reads TGCGCCAGCAGCTTGCAGGAGTCCGAAAAAGCTTTCTTT.